A few counts support the clone carrying this TCR beta chain. This sample is part of a study of T cells in Graves' hyperthyroidism and ophthalmopathy. Template material for amplifying TCR beta CDR3 regions consisted of RNA transcripts. Researchers ran a first-round RT-PCR on the TCR CDR3 using the HTBI primer set. TCRdb processed the multiplex PCR reads anew with MiXCR; each CDR3 protein has one entry. The top ten hold about 26% of the sample, which has around 300,000 distinct CDR3 sequences, 11% to 15% seen once. Germline-derived CDR1 and CDR2 are SGHDN and FVKESK. The CDR3 sequence is 14 residues long. Trimming pared 5 bases from V and 3 bases from J, leaving 12 bases between.

This sequence joins TRBV14 and TRBJ2-3; the D gene is possibly TRBD2 (6 bases). The receptor was isolated from a woman aged 30 to 39 with Graves' hyperthyroidism. Sequencing input: blood. CDR3 sequence: CASSWGVNTDTQYF. In DNA, the CDR3 is TGTGCCAGCAGCTGGGGGGTCAATACAGATACGCAGTATTTT.